A selection of T cell receptor beta chains follows, all from one sample in a study of OX40 agonist ivuxolimab in advanced cancers. The assay was immunoSEQ multiplex PCR, and TCRdb's table has in-frame clones only and misses some. Of about 64,000 clones in the sample, 88% are singletons; the top ten hold 0.67%. Sequencing was performed on CD4+ or CD8+ T cells sorted from blood, taken in a trial of the OX40 agonist ivuxolimab. The source of these receptors is an adult with an advanced solid tumor such as melanoma, head and neck, liver or kidney cancer. CDR3s include the opening cysteine and the closing phenylalanine or tryptophan. D genes are given only for firm matches. Some rows have no size entry. The others give once, few or many, or a class for an expanded clone.

CDR3aa: CASSLNSGRALETQYF
CDR3nt: TGTGCCAGCAGCTTAAATAGCGGGAGGGCCTTGGAGACCCAGTACTTC
v_gene: TRBV7-9
len: 16
j_gene: TRBJ2-5
abundance: NA
d_gene: TRBD2

CDR3aa: CASTKPRGVNYNEQFF
CDR3nt: TGTGCCAGCACTAAACCGAGAGGGGTTAATTACAATGAGCAGTTCTTC
v_gene: TRBV21-1
len: 16
j_gene: TRBJ2-1
abundance: NA
d_gene: NA

CDR3aa: CASTPDGREETQYF
CDR3nt: TGCGCCAGCACCCCCGATGGGCGGGAAGAGACCCAGTACTTC
v_gene: TRBV10-2
len: 14
j_gene: TRBJ2-5
abundance: NA
d_gene: NA

CDR3aa: CASRSRASRGTDTQYF
CDR3nt: TGTGCCAGCAGGAGCCGGGCTTCTAGAGGGACAGATACGCAGTATTTT
v_gene: TRBV2
len: 16
j_gene: TRBJ2-3
abundance: NA
d_gene: NA

CDR3aa: CASTLPEGGYTF
CDR3nt: TGTGCCAGTACCTTGCCCGAAGGTGGCTACACCTTC
v_gene: TRBV19
len: 12
j_gene: TRBJ1-2
abundance: NA
d_gene: NA

CDR3aa: CASSRGPTNTGELFF
CDR3nt: TGTGCCAGCAGCCGGGGACCGACGAACACCGGGGAGCTGTTTTTT
v_gene: TRBV6-5
len: 15
j_gene: TRBJ2-2
abundance: NA
d_gene: NA

CDR3aa: CASSPVWGQGNTGELFF
CDR3nt: TGTGCTAGCAGCCCAGTATGGGGGCAGGGGAACACCGGGGAGCTGTTTTTT
v_gene: TRBV7-7
len: 17
j_gene: TRBJ2-2
abundance: NA
d_gene: NA

CDR3aa: CATIGGSNQPQHF
CDR3nt: TGTGCCACAATAGGCGGAAGCAATCAGCCCCAGCATTTT
v_gene: TRBV28
len: 13
j_gene: TRBJ1-5
abundance: NA
d_gene: NA

CDR3aa: CATSSPIPGDTQYF
CDR3nt: TGTGCCACCAGCAGCCCCATCCCCGGGGATACGCAGTATTTT
v_gene: TRBV15
len: 14
j_gene: TRBJ2-3
abundance: NA
d_gene: NA

CDR3aa: CASSPGSPYNEQFF
CDR3nt: TGTGCCAGCAGCCCGGGCAGCCCCTACAATGAGCAGTTCTTC
v_gene: TRBV4-2
len: 14
j_gene: TRBJ2-1
abundance: NA
d_gene: NA

CDR3aa: CASSTLSQPQHF
CDR3nt: TGTGCCAGTAGTACACTGAGTCAGCCCCAGCATTTT
v_gene: TRBV19
len: 12
j_gene: TRBJ1-5
abundance: NA
d_gene: NA

CDR3aa: CASSFSPGHVNTEAFF
CDR3nt: TGTGCCAGCAGCTTCAGCCCGGGACACGTGAACACTGAAGCTTTCTTT
v_gene: TRBV5-8
len: 16
j_gene: TRBJ1-1
abundance: NA
d_gene: NA

CDR3aa: CASSLGVTSGNTIYF
CDR3nt: TGTGCCAGCAGCTTAGGGGTCACCTCTGGAAACACCATATATTTT
v_gene: TRBV7-2
len: 15
j_gene: TRBJ1-3
abundance: once
d_gene: NA

CDR3aa: CASSPDRVQGTQYF
CDR3nt: TGCGCCAGCAGCCCCGACAGGGTGCAAGGTACGCAGTATTTT
v_gene: TRBV5-1
len: 14
j_gene: TRBJ2-3
abundance: NA
d_gene: TRBD1

CDR3aa: CSVARLAGLETQYF
CDR3nt: TGCAGCGTTGCGAGACTAGCGGGTCTAGAGACCCAGTACTTC
v_gene: TRBV29-1
len: 14
j_gene: TRBJ2-5
abundance: NA
d_gene: TRBD2

CDR3aa: CARRFIGGAGGQPQHF
CDR3nt: TGTGCCAGGAGGTTCATAGGGGGGGCTGGGGGCCAGCCCCAGCATTTT
v_gene: TRBV27
len: 16
j_gene: TRBJ1-5
abundance: few
d_gene: NA

CDR3aa: CASSGRLAGQYNEQFF
CDR3nt: TGTGCCAGCAGCGGAAGACTAGCGGGACAGTACAATGAGCAGTTCTTC
v_gene: TRBV7-9
len: 16
j_gene: TRBJ2-1
abundance: NA
d_gene: TRBD2

CDR3aa: CASSLGKGPRNTGELFF
CDR3nt: TGTGCCAGCAGCTTAGGAAAGGGTCCGAGGAACACCGGGGAGCTGTTTTTT
v_gene: TRBV11-2
len: 17
j_gene: TRBJ2-2
abundance: NA
d_gene: NA

CDR3aa: CASSLNADGIGYTF
CDR3nt: TGTGCCAGCAGCTTAAACGCGGACGGTATTGGCTACACCTTC
v_gene: TRBV7-8
len: 14
j_gene: TRBJ1-2
abundance: NA
d_gene: NA

CDR3aa: CASSLTGVRHSYNEQFF
CDR3nt: TGCGCCAGCAGCTTGACGGGGGTCCGACACTCCTACAATGAGCAGTTCTTC
v_gene: TRBV5-1
len: 17
j_gene: TRBJ2-1
abundance: NA
d_gene: NA

CDR3aa: CASSHGSNQPQHF
CDR3nt: TGTGCCAGCAGCCACGGATCCAATCAGCCCCAGCATTTT
v_gene: TRBV7-8
len: 13
j_gene: TRBJ1-5
abundance: NA
d_gene: NA

CDR3aa: CASSSHSGTVNNEQFF
CDR3nt: TGTGCCAGCAGCTCCCATTCCGGGACAGTCAACAATGAGCAGTTCTTC
v_gene: TRBV7-2
len: 16
j_gene: TRBJ2-1
abundance: NA
d_gene: TRBD1

CDR3aa: CASRVAGGDGYTF
CDR3nt: TGTGCCAGCAGGGTGGCAGGGGGGGATGGCTACACCTTC
v_gene: TRBV2
len: 13
j_gene: TRBJ1-2
abundance: NA
d_gene: TRBD1

CDR3aa: CASSYGQGWVGAFF
CDR3nt: TGTGCCAGCAGTTACGGACAGGGCTGGGTAGGCGCTTTCTTT
v_gene: TRBV2
len: 14
j_gene: TRBJ1-1
abundance: once
d_gene: TRBD1

CDR3aa: CAWDRAKGALGNTIYF
CDR3nt: TGTGCCTGGGACAGGGCGAAGGGGGCGCTTGGAAACACCATATATTTT
v_gene: TRBV30
len: 16
j_gene: TRBJ1-3
abundance: NA
d_gene: TRBD1

CDR3aa: CASSEASGGSYNEQFF
CDR3nt: TGTGCCAGCAGTGAAGCGTCAGGGGGTTCCTACAATGAGCAGTTCTTC
v_gene: TRBV2
len: 16
j_gene: TRBJ2-1
abundance: NA
d_gene: TRBD1

CDR3aa: CASRRADTQYF
CDR3nt: TGTGCCAGCAGGCGTGCAGATACGCAGTATTTT
v_gene: TRBV2
len: 11
j_gene: TRBJ2-3
abundance: NA
d_gene: NA

CDR3aa: CASSFRQDQPQHF
CDR3nt: TGTGCCAGCAGTTTCCGGCAAGATCAGCCCCAGCATTTT
v_gene: TRBV27
len: 13
j_gene: TRBJ1-5
abundance: NA
d_gene: NA

CDR3aa: CASSPGRLQETQYF
CDR3nt: TGTGCCAGCTCACCAGGGAGGCTCCAAGAGACCCAGTACTTC
v_gene: TRBV18
len: 14
j_gene: TRBJ2-5
abundance: few
d_gene: NA

CDR3aa: CASRRGGGRGYTF
CDR3nt: TGTGCCAGCAGGCGGGGGGGTGGTCGTGGCTACACCTTC
v_gene: TRBV6-5
len: 13
j_gene: TRBJ1-2
abundance: NA
d_gene: NA

CDR3aa: CASSLSGGISSGNTIYF
CDR3nt: TGCGCCAGCAGCTTGTCAGGAGGTATCAGCTCTGGAAACACCATATATTTT
v_gene: TRBV5-1
len: 17
j_gene: TRBJ1-3
abundance: once
d_gene: NA

CDR3aa: CASSYSMGGPQETQYF
CDR3nt: TGTGCCAGCAGTTACTCGATGGGGGGACCGCAAGAGACCCAGTACTTC
v_gene: TRBV6-5
len: 16
j_gene: TRBJ2-5
abundance: NA
d_gene: NA

CDR3aa: CASSQNGGLATGELFF
CDR3nt: TGTGCCAGCAGCCAAAACGGTGGGTTGGCCACCGGGGAGCTGTTTTTT
v_gene: TRBV2
len: 16
j_gene: TRBJ2-2
abundance: NA
d_gene: NA

CDR3aa: CASSADSSYNEQFF
CDR3nt: TGCGCCAGCAGCGCCGACAGCTCCTACAATGAGCAGTTCTTC
v_gene: TRBV5-1
len: 14
j_gene: TRBJ2-1
abundance: NA
d_gene: NA

CDR3aa: CAWLGLAAAGNEQFF
CDR3nt: TGTGCCTGGCTCGGGCTAGCGGCGGCGGGGAATGAGCAGTTCTTC
v_gene: TRBV30
len: 15
j_gene: TRBJ2-1
abundance: once
d_gene: TRBD2

CDR3aa: CASSLVTRSLATNEKLFF
CDR3nt: TGTGCCAGCAGCTTGGTCACACGGAGCCTCGCAACTAATGAAAAACTGTTTTTT
v_gene: TRBV5-5
len: 18
j_gene: TRBJ1-4
abundance: NA
d_gene: NA

CDR3aa: CASSIGQGGYEQYF
CDR3nt: TGTGCCAGTAGTATAGGACAGGGCGGCTACGAGCAGTACTTC
v_gene: TRBV19
len: 14
j_gene: TRBJ2-7
abundance: NA
d_gene: TRBD1

CDR3aa: CASSPWSNNSPLHF
CDR3nt: TGTGCCAGCAGCCCATGGTCCAATAATTCACCCCTCCACTTT
v_gene: TRBV7-2
len: 14
j_gene: TRBJ1-6
abundance: NA
d_gene: NA

CDR3aa: CATLGQGTNTEAFF
CDR3nt: TGTGCCACCCTGGGACAGGGGACGAACACTGAAGCTTTCTTT
v_gene: TRBV28
len: 14
j_gene: TRBJ1-1
abundance: NA
d_gene: TRBD1

CDR3aa: CASSQQFSEAFF
CDR3nt: TGTGCCAGCAGCCAACAATTTAGTGAAGCTTTCTTT
v_gene: TRBV4-2
len: 12
j_gene: TRBJ1-1
abundance: once
d_gene: NA

CDR3aa: CAWNSYSNQPQHF
CDR3nt: TGTGCCTGGAACAGTTATAGCAATCAGCCCCAGCATTTT
v_gene: TRBV30
len: 13
j_gene: TRBJ1-5
abundance: few
d_gene: NA

CDR3aa: CASSLGRIDSPLHF
CDR3nt: TGTGCCAGCAGTTTGGGCAGGATAGATTCACCCCTCCACTTT
v_gene: TRBV28
len: 14
j_gene: TRBJ1-6
abundance: NA
d_gene: NA

CDR3aa: CASSYQGLNEKLFF
CDR3nt: TGTGCCAGCTCCTATCAGGGACTAAATGAAAAACTGTTTTTT
v_gene: TRBV28
len: 14
j_gene: TRBJ1-4
abundance: NA
d_gene: NA

CDR3aa: CASSSPIGGSYEQYF
CDR3nt: TGTGCCAGCAGCTCCCCAATTGGGGGCTCCTACGAGCAGTACTTC
v_gene: TRBV7-9
len: 15
j_gene: TRBJ2-7
abundance: once
d_gene: NA

CDR3aa: CASSEAGRGSGANVLTF
CDR3nt: TGTGCCAGCAGTGAAGCCGGTCGGGGATCTGGGGCCAACGTCCTGACTTTC
v_gene: TRBV2
len: 17
j_gene: TRBJ2-6
abundance: NA
d_gene: NA